The text below deals with one T cell receptor beta chain. The specificity of this receptor is unknown. Base qualities were left out, and no much larger clone turns up one base away. These data belong to a study of blood T cell repertoires in COVID-19 (TCRdb year 2020). About the investigation overall: Samples covering the acute and convalescent phases of COVID-19 were provided by collaborators in the United States, Italy and Spain. The prospective study material was composed of cDNA or gDNA derived from T cells, B-cell-depleted T cells, or PBMCs. The repertoires were released in a freely available public database meant as a resource for research on the immune response to SARS-CoV-2. The samples were drawn from the first 160 participants of the ongoing ImmuneRACE study and from 950 to 1,500 subjects provided by 6 global collaborators. HLA class I and class II types, where available, came from metadata supplied by the sample provider rather than from assay-based typing. Nearly every sample came with metadata listing a de-identified subject ID, COVID-19 status, age in years and sex. Subjects who had been exposed to COVID-19, were actively infected with it, or had recovered from it provided the deeply sampled blood TCRbeta repertoires that made up the dataset.

The germline V end is reduced by 6 bases and the J end by 5 bases; junction bases left unmatched: 5. The CDR3 runs 13 residues from the cysteine to the phenylalanine. The retained sequence is limited to the CDR3, 39 bases, with the frame set at the first base. According to the germline V gene, CDR1 reads MNHEY and CDR2 reads SVGAGI. The paper as a whole reports these results and caveats: How much clinical and demographic metadata was included differed by source and by participant, and the metadata was provided uncurated.

The collaborating institutions used their own protocols to collect whole blood in K2EDTA tubes. Collaborator samples were shipped for TCRbeta analysis as frozen whole blood, isolated PBMCs, or DNA extracted from either sample type. TCRbeta CDR3 regions were amplified from genomic DNA by means of the immunoSEQ Assay, a bias-controlled multiplex PCR. In the original analysis: Nucleated cell counts per sample were estimated from amplification of reference gene primers within the assay. To quantify the absolute abundance of each unique TCRbeta CDR3 rearrangement, sequence reads were collapsed and filtered. For each sample, productive Simpson clonality was calculated as the square root of Simpson's diversity index over productive rearrangements. Not all clones reach the TCRdb copy of this immuneACCESS table, which keeps in-frame sequences only. Checked studies attribute under half of the gap to unresolved V genes and leave the rest unexplained. That table supplies the V and J calls and clone size; D and trimming were determined from the DNA. Present in this sample are about 50,000 clones, 90% of which were seen just once. The top ten clones comprise approximately 6.2% of the sample.

The material sequenced was peripheral blood. This chain joins TRBV6-5 to TRBJ2-5, and TRBD1 matches 8 of the central bases. The clonotype was recovered from a man in his forties with acute or convalescent COVID-19. The DNA sequence is as follows: TGTGCCAGCAGCTCCGACAGGGGTGAGACCCAGTACTTC. Its protein reads: CASSSDRGETQYF.